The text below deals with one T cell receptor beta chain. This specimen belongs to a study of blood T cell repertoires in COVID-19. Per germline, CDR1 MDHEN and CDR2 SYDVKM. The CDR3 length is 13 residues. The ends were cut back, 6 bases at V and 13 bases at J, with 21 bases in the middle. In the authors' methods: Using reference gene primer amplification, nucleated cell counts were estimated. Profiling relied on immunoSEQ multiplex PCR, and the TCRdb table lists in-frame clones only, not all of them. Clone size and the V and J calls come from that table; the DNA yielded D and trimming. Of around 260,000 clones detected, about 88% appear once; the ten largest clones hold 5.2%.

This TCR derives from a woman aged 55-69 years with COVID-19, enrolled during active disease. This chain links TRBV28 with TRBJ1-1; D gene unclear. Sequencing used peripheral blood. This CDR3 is CASSRTLGRSGFF. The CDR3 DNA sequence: TGTGCCAGCAGCCGGACCTTGGGGAGAAGCGGTTTCTTT.